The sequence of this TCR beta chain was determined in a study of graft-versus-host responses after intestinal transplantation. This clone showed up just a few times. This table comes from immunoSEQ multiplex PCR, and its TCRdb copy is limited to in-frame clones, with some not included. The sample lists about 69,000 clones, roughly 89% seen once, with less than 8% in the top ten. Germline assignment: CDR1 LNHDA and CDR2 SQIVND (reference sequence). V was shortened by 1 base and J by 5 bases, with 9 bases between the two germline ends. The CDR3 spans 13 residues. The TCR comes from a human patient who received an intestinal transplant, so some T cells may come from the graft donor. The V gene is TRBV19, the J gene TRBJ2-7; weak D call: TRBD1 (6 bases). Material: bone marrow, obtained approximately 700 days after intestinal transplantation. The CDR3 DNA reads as TGTGCCAGTAGTATAGCACAGGGAGACGAGCAGTACTTC. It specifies CASSIAQGDEQYF.